The TCR beta chain under discussion was sequenced for a study of radiotherapy plus CTLA-4 blockade in lung cancer. Data came from immunoSEQ multiplex PCR; TCRdb stores just in-frame clones and leaves some out. The sample lists 30,000 to 35,000 clones; more than 75% were seen once. This CDR3 region has 13 residues. CDR1 and CDR2 (germline): MNHEY, SMNVEV (reference sequence). Losses at the gene ends were 3 bases for V and 6 bases for J; bases not matched to a gene: 3. Regarding the study as a whole: How blood T cell clones changed early, along with interferon-beta, reportedly forecast response best.

This clone has just a few counts. Its antigen is currently unknown. The chain has TRBV27 and TRBJ1-2, with 8 positions matching TRBD1. This clonotype originated in a human donor with non-small cell lung cancer who had stable disease on radiotherapy plus ipilimumab. The sequenced sample was peripheral blood, obtained from a patient treated with radiotherapy plus ipilimumab. In nucleotides, the CDR3 is TGTGCCAGCAGTTTCACAGGGGGGAATGGCTACACCTTC. Translated, it gives CASSFTGGNGYTF.